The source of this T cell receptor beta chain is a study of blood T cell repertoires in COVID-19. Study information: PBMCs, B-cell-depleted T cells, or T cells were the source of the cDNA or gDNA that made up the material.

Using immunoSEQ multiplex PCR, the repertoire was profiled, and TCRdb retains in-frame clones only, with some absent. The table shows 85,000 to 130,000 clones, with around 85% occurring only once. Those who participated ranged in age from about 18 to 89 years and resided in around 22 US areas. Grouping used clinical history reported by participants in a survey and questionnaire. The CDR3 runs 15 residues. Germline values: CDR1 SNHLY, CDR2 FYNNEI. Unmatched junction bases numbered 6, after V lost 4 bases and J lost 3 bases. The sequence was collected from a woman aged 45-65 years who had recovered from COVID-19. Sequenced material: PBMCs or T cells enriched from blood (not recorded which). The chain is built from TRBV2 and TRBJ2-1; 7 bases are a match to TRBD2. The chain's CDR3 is CASSVPAGNYNEQFF. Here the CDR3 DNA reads TGTGCCAGCAGTGTCCCAGCGGGAAACTACAATGAGCAGTTCTTC.